Listed below are T cell receptor beta chains from one sample, sequenced in a study of identical twins. TCRdb reanalysed the 5' RACE reads using MiXCR and keeps one entry per CDR3 protein. The table shows 400,000 to 500,000 distinct CDR3 sequences, with roughly an eighth occurring only once. These data also featured in a second study, about yellow fever vaccine responses in identical twins.

Input material: CD4+ T cells sorted from blood. These receptor sequences come from a woman younger than 35 in good health. Both conserved end residues are part of each CDR3. D genes are given only for firm matches. Size values are once, few and many counts, or a class for expanded clones, and some rows have none.

J gene	V gene	D gene	clone size	CDR3 DNA	CDR3 protein
TRBJ1-1	TRBV5-1	-	many	TGCGCCAGCAGCTTGGCCGGCAGTTTGAACACTGAAGCTTTCTTT	CASSLAGSLNTEAFF
TRBJ2-5	TRBV27	-	few	TGTGCCAGCAGTTTTGTACTAGCAGAGACCCAGTACTTC	CASSFVLAETQYF
TRBJ2-5	TRBV12-3/TRBV12-4	-	many	TGTGCCAGCGGAAACAATGTGCCCCAGTACTTC	CASGNNVPQYF
TRBJ2-6	TRBV10-3	-	few	TGTGCCATCACCAACTCTGGGGCCAACGTCCTGACTTTC	CAITNSGANVLTF
TRBJ2-7	TRBV7-9	TRBD2	-	TGTGCCAGCAGCTCATTATCTAGCGGATTGAGCCGGAAGCAGTACTTC	CASSSLSSGLSRKQYF
TRBJ1-4	TRBV7-2	-	few	TGTGCCAGCAGCTTACAGGGGCAAATAGGTGAAAAACTGTTTTTT	CASSLQGQIGEKLFF
TRBJ2-1	TRBV7-8	-	-	TGTGCCAGCAGCTGGGGAGACAGTTCCTACAATGAGCAGTTCTTC	CASSWGDSSYNEQFF
TRBJ2-5	TRBV3-1	TRBD2	-	TGTGCCAGCATTACGGCTAGCGGGGAAGAGACCCAGTACTTC	CASITASGEETQYF
TRBJ2-4	TRBV7-2	-	-	TGTGCCAGCAGCCCCCCAGGAAGGAACATTCAGTACTTC	CASSPPGRNIQYF
TRBJ2-7	TRBV11-2	-	-	TGTGCCAGCAGCTTCAGACGGACCCCCGAATACGAGCAGTACTTC	CASSFRRTPEYEQYF
TRBJ2-7	TRBV7-2	-	-	TGTGCCAGCAGCCTGAGTTTCGAGCAGTACTTC	CASSLSFEQYF
TRBJ2-1	TRBV5-5	TRBD2	few	TGTGCCAGCAGCATTATAGCGGGAGGCCCCTACAATGAGCAGTTCTTC	CASSIIAGGPYNEQFF
TRBJ2-7	TRBV18	TRBD2	few	TGTGCCAGCTCACCCGCCCCGGGGACAGGGACTAGCGGCCTCTTC	CASSPAPGTGTSGLF
TRBJ2-7	TRBV27	TRBD2	few	TGTGCCAGCAGTAGGGGACTAGGGATTTACGAGCAGTACTTC	CASSRGLGIYEQYF
TRBJ2-7	TRBV20-1	-	few	TGCAGTGCTAGAGATGCCTCCTCCTACGAGCAGTACTTC	CSARDASSYEQYF
TRBJ2-5	TRBV29-1	TRBD2	-	TGCAGCACGGGAGGGGAAGAGACCCAGTACTTC	CSTGGEETQYF
TRBJ2-1	TRBV11-2	TRBD2	few	TGTGCCAGCAGCTTGAATGGACTAGCGGTGGGAGGGACCTACAATGAGCAGTTCTTC	CASSLNGLAVGGTYNEQFF
TRBJ2-5	TRBV20-1	TRBD2	-	TGCAGTGCTAGATTCCGGGAGGGCCAGCAGACCCAGTACTTC	CSARFREGQQTQYF
TRBJ2-4	TRBV27	TRBD1	few	TGTGCCAGCAGTTTACTTGCACAGGGGATCGCCAAAAACATTCAGTACTTC	CASSLLAQGIAKNIQYF
TRBJ2-3	TRBV12-3/TRBV12-4	-	-	TGTGCCAGCAATTTGGGAGATACGCAGTATTTT	CASNLGDTQYF
TRBJ2-3	TRBV4-2	-	few	TGTGCCAGCAGCCAAAGCTCGGATACGCAGTATTTT	CASSQSSDTQYF
TRBJ2-7	TRBV11-2	-	-	TGTGCCAGCAGCTTAGTTTTAGGGGGATCCTACGAGCAGTACTTC	CASSLVLGGSYEQYF
TRBJ1-1	TRBV5-1	-	-	TGCGCCAGCAGCTTGGCGGCGGAGAACACTGAAGCTTTCTTT	CASSLAAENTEAFF
TRBJ2-4	TRBV29-1	-	few	TGCAGCGCCATACCGGGACTCCATACAAACATTCAGTACTTC	CSAIPGLHTNIQYF
TRBJ2-3	TRBV6-1	TRBD2	-	TGTGCCAGCAGCCCCGTCGGGGGGGGAATCACAGATACGCAGTATTTT	CASSPVGGGITDTQYF
TRBJ1-2	TRBV6-1	-	once	TGTGCCACCTGGGGTGTGGACTATGGCTACACCTTC	CATWGVDYGYTF
TRBJ2-2	TRBV3-1	TRBD2	few	TGTGCCAGCAGCCAAGCGGGAGGGATCACCGGGGAGCTGTTTTTT	CASSQAGGITGELFF
TRBJ2-5	TRBV29-1	-	many	TGCAGCGTGGAGGCGACCCAAGAGACCCAGTACTTC	CSVEATQETQYF
TRBJ2-7	TRBV5-6	-	few	TGTGCCAGCAGCTTGGGGTTCCAGGGTGTTGAGCAGTACTTC	CASSLGFQGVEQYF